A single sample is the source of the 23 T cell receptor beta chains below, sequenced in a study of CD4+ T cells in melanoma. Data came from immunoSEQ multiplex PCR; TCRdb stores just in-frame clones and leaves some out. The sample lists some 15,000 clones, approximately 80% occurring once. Sample: cells from a culture (not recorded whether cultured in vitro). Receptors were obtained from a human donor with melanoma.

CDR3 sequence (DNA): TGTGCCAGCAGGAAGGGACAGGACTCCTACGAGCAGTACTTC. It yields the protein CASRKGQDSYEQYF. V usage is TRBV2 and J usage is TRBJ2-7; 8 nucleotides agree with TRBD1. V lost 6 bases, J lost 0 bases, and 4 bases stayed unmatched. Germline V CDR1 and CDR2: SNHLY, FYNNEI. CDR3 length: 14 residues.

The chain joins TRBV29-1 to TRBJ2-7, with TRBD1 matching 7 bases. Germline trimming cut 4 bases from V and 7 bases from J; bases unmatched to any gene: 10. Germline CDR1 and CDR2: SQVTM and ANQGSEA. CDR3 length: 13 residues. CDR3 loop: CSVVLPGQYEQYF. CDR3 bases: TGCAGCGTTGTGCTTCCGGGACAGTATGAGCAGTACTTC.

Here the CDR3 reads CASSTNRGPLHF. CDR3 coding DNA: TGTGCCAGTAGTACCAACAGGGGTCCCCTCCACTTT. This sequence joins TRBV19 and TRBJ1-6, with 7 bases aligning to TRBD1. Germline CDR1 LNHDA, CDR2 SQIVND (reference sequence). Trimming cost V 4 bases and J 13 bases; bases outside gene matches: 4. The CDR3 spans 12 residues. Drawing the rest from reference TRBV19 and TRBJ1-6, the complete variable domain is DGGITQSPKYLFRKEGQNVTLSCEQNLNHDAMYWYRQDPGQGLRLIYYSQIVNDFQKGDIAEGYSVSREKKESFPLTVTSAQKNPTAFYLCASSTNRGPLHFGNGTRLTVT.

Only one count was recorded for this clone. This rearrangement joins TRBV11-3 to TRBJ1-3; no reliable D call. The germline V gene encodes CDR1 SGHNT and CDR2 YENEEA. V was shortened by 5 bases and J by 0 bases, with 11 bases between the two germline ends. The CDR3 loop spans 15 amino acids. CDR3 in DNA: TGTGCCAGCAGCGACAACCGGGGCTCTGGAAACACCATATATTTT. This translates into CASSDNRGSGNTIYF.

This clone was seen a few times. The chain is built from TRBV5-8 and TRBJ1-5, with no clear D. This CDR3 has 16 residues. Per the germline V gene, CDR1 is SGHTS and CDR2 is YDEGEE. Deletions cut 2 bases from V and 1 base from J, with 13 bases between. The CDR3 loop is CASSLLWGGSNQPQHF. The CDR3 DNA is TGTGCCAGCAGCTTACTCTGGGGAGGAAGCAATCAGCCCCAGCATTTT.

The chain is built from TRBV14 and TRBJ2-7; 11 positions match TRBD2. J lost 3 bases, V lost 0 bases, and 1 base had no gene match. The CDR3 is 15 residues long. Germline lookup yields CDR1 SGHDN and CDR2 FVKESK. CDR3 nucleotides: TGTGCCAGCAGCCAAGAGCTAGCGGGGGGCTACGAGCAGTACTTC. This codes for CASSQELAGGYEQYF.

The chain combines TRBV18 with TRBJ2-7, with D unresolved. V gave up 5 bases and J gave up 1 base, with 3 bases separating them. CDR3 length equals 11 residues. In germline, CDR1 is KGHSH, CDR2 LQKENI. CDR3 DNA: TGTGCCAGCTCATCGTCCTACGAGCAGTACTTC. Protein product: CASSSSYEQYF.

About this clone itself: A junction boundary mismatches the germline segment, possibly from a read error. The chain uses TRBV10-3 and TRBJ2-5; no definite D call. CDR1 is ENHRY and CDR2 is SYGVKD in the germline V gene. This CDR3 has 14 residues. CDR3 protein: CASSFAGLQETQYF. The DNA of the CDR3 is TGTGCCAGCAGTTTTGCAGGTCTCCAAGAGACCCAGTACTTC.

The chain combines TRBV5-1 with TRBJ2-5; D uncertain. This CDR3 contains 15 residues. Germline-derived CDR1 and CDR2 are SGHRS and YFSETQ. The V end lost 0 bases, the J end lost 9 bases, and 18 bases lay between the germline ends. For the CDR3, the DNA is TGCGCCAGCAGCTTGGAGTGGTCCCCCGAGGTGTCCCAGTACTTC. It translates to CASSLEWSPEVSQYF.

This clone was seen only a few times. This CDR3 is CASSTGGGQPQHF. CDR3 DNA: TGTGCCAGCAGTACAGGGGGAGGTCAGCCCCAGCATTTT. The rearrangement links TRBV6-5 to TRBJ1-5, with 8 bases that match TRBD1. The V gene end was trimmed by 5 bases and the J gene end by 6 bases; junction bases not matched to a gene: 3. CDR1 and CDR2 (germline): MNHEY, SVGAGI. This CDR3 comprises 13 residues.

This rearrangement joins TRBV19 to TRBJ1-1; the D gene is possibly TRBD1 (5 bases). Germline V gene data show CDR1 as LNHDA and CDR2 as SQIVND (reference sequence). The CDR3 length is 15 residues. The V end lost 0 bases, the J end lost 2 bases, and 10 bases lay between the germline ends. CDR3 coding DNA: TGTGCCAGTAGTATAGAAGAGGGGATTAACACTGAAGCTTTCTTT. Protein product: CASSIEEGINTEAFF.

V usage is TRBV5-1 and J usage is TRBJ2-6; the D gene is possibly TRBD2 (6 bases). Trimming shortened V by 6 bases and J by 0 bases, and 22 bases separated the two germline ends. Germline V gene lookup returns CDR1 SGHRS and CDR2 YFSETQ. CDR3 length: 19 residues. The DNA for the CDR3 is TGCGCCAGCACACAAACCCTTGCGGGATTGCCCTCTGGGGCCAACGTCCTGACTTTC. Protein sequence: CASTQTLAGLPSGANVLTF.

This clone was seen once. The CDR3 loop is CASSKYSYQRTRTEAFF. CDR3 DNA sequence: TGTGCCAGTAGTAAATATTCGTACCAACGAACGAGGACTGAAGCTTTCTTT. The chain joins TRBV19 to TRBJ1-1; the D is unclear. V shed 4 bases and J shed 5 bases, with 23 bases lying between them. The CDR3 has 17 residues. Looked up from germline, CDR1 is LNHDA and CDR2 is SQIVND (reference sequence). Full variable domain (remainder filled in from reference TRBV19 and TRBJ1-1): DGGITQSPKYLFRKEGQNVTLSCEQNLNHDAMYWYRQDPGQGLRLIYYSQIVNDFQKGDIAEGYSVSREKKESFPLTVTSAQKNPTAFYLCASSKYSYQRTRTEAFFGQGTRLTVV.

V usage is TRBV29-1 and J usage is TRBJ2-7; 7 bases are shared with TRBD2. The CDR3 is 13 amino acids. Germline V CDR1 and CDR2: SQVTM, ANQGSEA. Germline trimming cut 5 bases from V and 2 bases from J; bases unmatched to any gene: 6. The CDR3 loop is CSVKLAMTYEQYF. The CDR3 region has the DNA TGCAGCGTTAAACTAGCGATGACCTACGAGCAGTACTTC.

A single count supports this clone. CDR3: CASSLAGTLNYGYTF. The CDR3, as DNA: TGCGCCAGCAGCTTGGCCGGGACATTGAACTATGGCTACACCTTC. The genes are TRBV5-1 and TRBJ1-2, with a weak D call TRBD1 (6 bases). With 0 bases removed from V and 2 bases from J, the gap between germline ends came to 11 bases. Germline CDR1 and CDR2: SGHRS and YFSETQ. This CDR3 spans 15 amino acids.

This clone occurred once. CDR3 amino acids: CATGLWRGGQETQYF. The CDR3 DNA sequence: TGTGCCACCGGGTTGTGGCGGGGGGGCCAGGAGACCCAGTACTTC. This chain links TRBV15 with TRBJ2-5; 9 positions match TRBD2. Unmatched junction bases numbered 12, after V lost 8 bases and J lost 5 bases. CDR3 length equals 15 residues. Germline V CDR1 and CDR2: LNHNV, YYDKDF (reference sequence).

This clone was recorded only once. V is TRBV30 and J is TRBJ1-5; D call uncertain. Trimming took 2 bases from V and 7 from J, leaving 18 bases between them. Germline values: CDR1 GTSNPN, CDR2 SVGIG (reference sequence). The CDR3 has 15 residues. CDR3 coding DNA: TGTGCCTGGAGTAAGGGTGGGAGGGTGCGGCAGCCCCAGCATTTT. Protein sequence: CAWSKGGRVRQPQHF.

V is TRBV5-1 and J is TRBJ1-1; tentative D call: TRBD1 (6 bases). Trimming cost V 0 bases and J 6 bases, with 9 bases left between them. This CDR3 comprises 13 residues. Per the germline V gene, CDR1 is SGHRS and CDR2 is YFSETQ. DNA for the CDR3: TGCGCCAGCAGCTTGGGGGGGGGCCCTGAAGCTTTCTTT. This gives the protein CASSLGGGPEAFF. Using reference TRBV5-1 and TRBJ1-1 for the parts outside the CDR3, the full variable domain is KAGVTQTPRYLIKTRGQQVTLSCSPISGHRSVSWYQQTPGQGLQFLFEYFSETQRNKGNFPGRFSGRQFSNSRSEMNVSTLELGDSALYLCASSLGGGPEAFFGQGTRLTVV.

The chain has TRBV5-1 and TRBJ1-2; TRBD1 matches at 9 bases. Per the germline V gene, CDR1 is SGHRS and CDR2 is YFSETQ. The CDR3 runs to 13 residues. J gave up 11 bases and V 2 bases, and 7 bases lay outside the gene matches. The CDR3 here is CASSFGTGTRYTF. The CDR3 DNA sequence: TGCGCCAGCAGCTTTGGGACAGGGACCCGGTACACCTTC.

J is TRBJ2-7 and V is TRBV6-1, with 8 bases lining up with TRBD1. V gave up 1 base and J gave up 8 bases; unmatched junction bases: 7. The CDR3 runs 14 residues. The V gene's germline CDR1 is MNHNS and CDR2 SASEGT. For the CDR3, the DNA is TGTGCCAGCAGTGAAGACGACAGGGGTCTGAAGCAGTACTTC. It codes for CASSEDDRGLKQYF.

This clone showed up just a few times. The genes are TRBV7-9 and TRBJ1-6, with D uncertain. The CDR3 totals 16 residues. Germline V lookup: CDR1 SEHNR, CDR2 FQNEAQ (reference sequence). Trimming left V 5 bases short and J 4 bases short, with 15 bases between. The CDR3 spells CASSTGSGFYNSPLHF. The CDR3 DNA is TGTGCCAGCAGCACGGGGTCGGGGTTTTATAATTCACCCCTCCACTTT.

The V gene is TRBV7-3, the J gene TRBJ2-1; TRBD2 matches at 8 bases. J gave up 9 bases and V 0 bases, and 7 bases lay outside the gene matches. The CDR3 has 15 residues. The germline CDR1 and CDR2 sequences are SGHTA and FQGTGA. DNA of the CDR3: TGTGCCAGCAGCTTAACTAGCGGGGCCTCGGGTGAGCAGTTCTTC. As protein: CASSLTSGASGEQFF.

The chain carries TRBV4-2 and TRBJ2-3, with 8 bases that match TRBD2. Germline lookup yields CDR1 LGHNA and CDR2 YNFKEQ. J was trimmed by 2 bases and V by 6 bases; bases with no gene match: 7. The CDR3 loop spans 15 amino acids. In nucleotides, the CDR3 is TGTGCCAGCAGGGACACGGGGGGGACCACAGATACGCAGTATTTT. As protein: CASRDTGGTTDTQYF.